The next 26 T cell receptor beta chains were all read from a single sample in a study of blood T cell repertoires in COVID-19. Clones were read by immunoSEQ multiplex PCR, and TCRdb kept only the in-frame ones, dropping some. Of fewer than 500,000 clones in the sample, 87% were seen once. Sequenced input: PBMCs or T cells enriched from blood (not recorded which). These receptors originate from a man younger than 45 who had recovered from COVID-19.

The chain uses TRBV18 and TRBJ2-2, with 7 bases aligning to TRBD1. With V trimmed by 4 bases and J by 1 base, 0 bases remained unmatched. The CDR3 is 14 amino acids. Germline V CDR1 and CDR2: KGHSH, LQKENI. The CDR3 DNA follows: TGTGCCAGCTCACGGGACAGGAACACCGGGGAGCTGTTTTTT. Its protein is CASSRDRNTGELFF.

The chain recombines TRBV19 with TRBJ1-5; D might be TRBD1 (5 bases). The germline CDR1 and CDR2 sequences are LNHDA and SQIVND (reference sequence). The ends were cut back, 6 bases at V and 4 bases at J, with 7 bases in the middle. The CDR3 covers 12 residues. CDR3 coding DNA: TGTGCCAGTAGACAGGTTAATCAGCCCCAGCATTTT. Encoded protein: CASRQVNQPQHF.

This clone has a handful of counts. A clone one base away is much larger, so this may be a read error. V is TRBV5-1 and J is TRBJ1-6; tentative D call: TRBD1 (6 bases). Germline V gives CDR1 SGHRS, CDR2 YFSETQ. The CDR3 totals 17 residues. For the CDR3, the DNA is TGCGCCCGCAGCTCCGCGGGGGGGGGCAGGATTAATTCACCCCTCCACTTT. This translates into CARSSAGGGRINSPLHF.

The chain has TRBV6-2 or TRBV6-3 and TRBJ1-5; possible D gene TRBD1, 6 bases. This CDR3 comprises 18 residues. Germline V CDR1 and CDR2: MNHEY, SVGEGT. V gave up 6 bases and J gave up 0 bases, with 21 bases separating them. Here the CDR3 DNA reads TGTGCCAGCAGCCAGGACAGCCAAACTGGGTATAGCAATCAGCCCCAGCATTTT. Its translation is CASSQDSQTGYSNQPQHF.

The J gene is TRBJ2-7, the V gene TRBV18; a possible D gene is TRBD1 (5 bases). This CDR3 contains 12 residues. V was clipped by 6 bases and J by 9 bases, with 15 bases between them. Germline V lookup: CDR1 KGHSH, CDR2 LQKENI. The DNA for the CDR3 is TGTGCCAGCTCCGGGTTCAGGGATGGGCAGTACTTC. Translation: CASSGFRDGQYF.

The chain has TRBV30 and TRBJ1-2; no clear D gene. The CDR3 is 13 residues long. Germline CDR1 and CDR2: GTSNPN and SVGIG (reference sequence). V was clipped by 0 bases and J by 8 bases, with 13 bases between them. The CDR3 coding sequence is TGTGCCTGGAGTGTATTGTCCCCGACAGGCTACACCTTC. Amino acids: CAWSVLSPTGYTF.

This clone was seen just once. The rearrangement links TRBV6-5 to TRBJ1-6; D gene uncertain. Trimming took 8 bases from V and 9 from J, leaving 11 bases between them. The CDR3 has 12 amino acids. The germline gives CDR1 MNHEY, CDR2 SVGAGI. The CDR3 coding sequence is TGTGCCAGCGCCCGGGAGGGTTCACCCCTCCACTTT. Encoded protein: CASAREGSPLHF.

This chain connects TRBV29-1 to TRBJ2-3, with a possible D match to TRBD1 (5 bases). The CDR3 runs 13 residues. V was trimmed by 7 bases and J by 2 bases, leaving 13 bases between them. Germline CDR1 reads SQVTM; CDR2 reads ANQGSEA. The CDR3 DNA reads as TGCAGCGGGGATGGGGCGAACACAGATACGCAGTATTTT. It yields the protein CSGDGANTDTQYF.

In nucleotides, the CDR3 is TGTGCCAGCAGTTACCGGACAGGGGTTAGCAATCAGCCCCAGCATTTT. The encoded protein is CASSYRTGVSNQPQHF. The chain joins TRBV6-2 or TRBV6-3 to TRBJ1-5; the match to TRBD1 covers 9 bases. The length of the CDR3 is 16 residues. The V segment lost 2 bases and the J segment 0 bases; nucleotides outside the gene matches: 2. Germline CDR1 and CDR2: MNHEY and SVGEGT.

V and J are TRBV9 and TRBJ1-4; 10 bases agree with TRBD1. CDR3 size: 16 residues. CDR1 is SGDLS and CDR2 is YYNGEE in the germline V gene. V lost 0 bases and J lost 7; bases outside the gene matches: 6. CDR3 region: CASSVGDRGRGEKLFF. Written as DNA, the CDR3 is TGTGCCAGCAGCGTAGGTGACAGGGGGCGAGGTGAAAAACTGTTTTTT.

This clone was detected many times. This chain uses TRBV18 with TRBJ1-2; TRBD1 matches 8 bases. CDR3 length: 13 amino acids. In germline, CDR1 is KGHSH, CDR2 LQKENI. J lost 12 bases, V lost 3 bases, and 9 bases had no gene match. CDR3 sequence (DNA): TGTGCCAGCTCACCCGGACAGGGAGGGAGCGACACCTTC. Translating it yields CASSPGQGGSDTF.

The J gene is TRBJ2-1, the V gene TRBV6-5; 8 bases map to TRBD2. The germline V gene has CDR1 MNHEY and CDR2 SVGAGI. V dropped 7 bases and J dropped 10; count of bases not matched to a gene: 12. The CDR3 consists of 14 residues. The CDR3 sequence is CASNERGGQSEQFF. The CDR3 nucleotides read TGTGCCAGCAACGAACGGGGGGGGCAGAGCGAGCAGTTCTTC.

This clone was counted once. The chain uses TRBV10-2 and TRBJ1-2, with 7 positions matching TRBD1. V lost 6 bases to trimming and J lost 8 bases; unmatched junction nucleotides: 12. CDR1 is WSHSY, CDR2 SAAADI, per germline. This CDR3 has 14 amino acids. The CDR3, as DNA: TGCGCCAGCAGGGCTTCAGGGGGGCAATGGGGCTACACCTTC. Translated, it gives CASRASGGQWGYTF.

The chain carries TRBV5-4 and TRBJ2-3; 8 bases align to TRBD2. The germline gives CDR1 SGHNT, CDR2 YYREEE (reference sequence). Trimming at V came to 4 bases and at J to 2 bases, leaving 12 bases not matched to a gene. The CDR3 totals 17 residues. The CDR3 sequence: CASSPLVAGGTTDTQYF. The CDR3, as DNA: TGTGCCAGCAGCCCCCTCGTGGCGGGGGGAACCACAGATACGCAGTATTTT.

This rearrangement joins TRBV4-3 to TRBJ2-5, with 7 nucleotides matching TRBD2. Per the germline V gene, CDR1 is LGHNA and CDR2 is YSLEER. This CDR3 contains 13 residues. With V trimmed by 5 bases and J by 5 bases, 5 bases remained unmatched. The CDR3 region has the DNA TGCGCCAGCAGCACAACCGGGGGGGAGACCCAGTACTTC. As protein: CASSTTGGETQYF.

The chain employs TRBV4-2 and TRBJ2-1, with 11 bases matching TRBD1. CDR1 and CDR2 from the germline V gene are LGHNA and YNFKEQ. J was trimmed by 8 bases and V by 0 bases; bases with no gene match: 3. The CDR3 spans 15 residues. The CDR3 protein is CASSQEWTGGDEQFF. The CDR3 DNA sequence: TGTGCCAGCAGCCAAGAATGGACAGGGGGCGATGAGCAGTTCTTC.

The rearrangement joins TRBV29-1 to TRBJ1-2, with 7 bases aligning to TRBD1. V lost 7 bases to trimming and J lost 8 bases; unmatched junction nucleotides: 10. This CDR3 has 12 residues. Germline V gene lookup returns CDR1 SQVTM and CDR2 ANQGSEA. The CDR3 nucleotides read TGCAGCGCCGGAGGACAGGTTGTCGGCTACACCTTC. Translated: CSAGGQVVGYTF.

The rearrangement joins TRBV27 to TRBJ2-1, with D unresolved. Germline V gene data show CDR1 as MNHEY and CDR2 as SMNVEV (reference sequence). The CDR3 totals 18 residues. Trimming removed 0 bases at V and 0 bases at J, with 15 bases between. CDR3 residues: CASSLSLFKTSSYNEQFF. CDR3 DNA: TGTGCCAGCAGTTTATCCTTGTTTAAAACGAGCTCCTACAATGAGCAGTTCTTC.

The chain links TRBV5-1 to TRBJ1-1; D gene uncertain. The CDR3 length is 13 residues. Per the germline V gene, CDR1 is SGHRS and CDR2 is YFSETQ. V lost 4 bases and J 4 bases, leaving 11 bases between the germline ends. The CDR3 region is CASSPSGVTEAFF. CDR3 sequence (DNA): TGCGCCAGCAGCCCTTCGGGTGTCACTGAAGCTTTCTTT.

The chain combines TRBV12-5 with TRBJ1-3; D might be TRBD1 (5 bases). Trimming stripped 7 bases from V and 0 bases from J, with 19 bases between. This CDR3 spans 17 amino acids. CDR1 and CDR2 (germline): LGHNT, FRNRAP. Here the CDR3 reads CASAPGGGPLSGNTIYF. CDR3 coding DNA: TGTGCTAGTGCTCCTGGGGGGGGACCGCTCTCTGGAAACACCATATATTTT.

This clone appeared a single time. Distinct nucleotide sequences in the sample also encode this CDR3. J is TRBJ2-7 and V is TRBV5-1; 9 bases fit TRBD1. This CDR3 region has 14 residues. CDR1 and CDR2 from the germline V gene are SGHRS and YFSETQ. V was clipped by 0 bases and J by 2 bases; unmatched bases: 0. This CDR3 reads CASSLGQGAYEQYF. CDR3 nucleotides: TGCGCCAGCAGCTTGGGACAGGGGGCCTACGAGCAGTACTTC.

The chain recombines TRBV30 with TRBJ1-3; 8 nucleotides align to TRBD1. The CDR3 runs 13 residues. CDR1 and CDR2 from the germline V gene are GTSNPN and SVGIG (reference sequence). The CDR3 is CAQDRGGGNTIYF. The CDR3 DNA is TGTGCTCAAGACAGGGGAGGTGGAAACACCATATATTTT.

CDR3 nucleotides: TGTGCCAGCAGTCATGGGGACAGGGGTGGCTACACCTTC. Amino acids: CASSHGDRGGYTF. The chain links TRBV5-6 to TRBJ1-2, with TRBD1 identical over 10 bases. Germline V gene data show CDR1 as SGHDT and CDR2 as YYEEEE. V dropped 5 bases and J dropped 7; count of bases not matched to a gene: 5. The CDR3 is 13 amino acids.

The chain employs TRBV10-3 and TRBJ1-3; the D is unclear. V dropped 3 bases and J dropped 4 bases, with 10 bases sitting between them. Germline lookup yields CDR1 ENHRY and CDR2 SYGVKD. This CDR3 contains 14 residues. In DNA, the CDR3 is TGTGCCATCAGTGACCCCGACGGGGGAAACACCATATATTTT. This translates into CAISDPDGGNTIYF.

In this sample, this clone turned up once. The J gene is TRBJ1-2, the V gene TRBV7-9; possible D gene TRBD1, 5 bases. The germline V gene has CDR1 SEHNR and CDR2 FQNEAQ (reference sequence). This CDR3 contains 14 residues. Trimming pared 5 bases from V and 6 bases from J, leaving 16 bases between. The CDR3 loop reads CASSLMAGGDGYTF. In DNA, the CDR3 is TGTGCCAGCAGCCTCATGGCGGGGGGGGATGGCTACACCTTC.

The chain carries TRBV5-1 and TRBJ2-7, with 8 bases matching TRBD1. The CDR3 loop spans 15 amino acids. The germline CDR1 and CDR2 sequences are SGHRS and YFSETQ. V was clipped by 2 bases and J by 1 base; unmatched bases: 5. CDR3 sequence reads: CASSFAGGLSYEQYF. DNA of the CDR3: TGCGCCAGCAGCTTCGCAGGGGGCTTGTCCTACGAGCAGTACTTC.